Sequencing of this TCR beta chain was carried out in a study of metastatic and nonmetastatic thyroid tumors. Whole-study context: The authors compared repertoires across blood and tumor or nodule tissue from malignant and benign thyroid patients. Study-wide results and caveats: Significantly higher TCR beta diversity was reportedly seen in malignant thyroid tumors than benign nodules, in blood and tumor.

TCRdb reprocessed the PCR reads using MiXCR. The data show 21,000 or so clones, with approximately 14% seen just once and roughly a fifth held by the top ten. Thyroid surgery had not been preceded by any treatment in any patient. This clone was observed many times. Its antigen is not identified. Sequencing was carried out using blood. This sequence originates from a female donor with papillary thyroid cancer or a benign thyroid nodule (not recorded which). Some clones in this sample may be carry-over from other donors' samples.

The CDR3 bases are TGTGCCAGCAGTTGGACAGGGGATTACCAAGAGACCCAGTACTTC. Translation gives CASSWTGDYQETQYF. The chain recombines TRBV6-1 with TRBJ2-5; TRBD1 aligns across 9 bases. Looked up from germline, CDR1 is MNHNS and CDR2 is SASEGT. V trimming: 5 bases; J trimming: 0 bases; junction bases outside the gene matches: 4. The CDR3 contains 15 residues.